These T cell receptor beta chains were read from a single sample in a study of PD-L1 blockade in urothelial cancer. Clones were read by immunoSEQ multiplex PCR, and TCRdb kept only the in-frame ones, dropping some. The sample includes about 45,000 clones, 88% seen only once; the top ten take 14%. The sequencing used PBMCs, collected around atezolizumab (anti-PD-L1) treatment. Receptor source: a woman aged 60-70 years with urothelial cancer. CDR3s include the opening cysteine and the closing phenylalanine or tryptophan. D genes are given only for firm matches. The size field is filled for only some rows; it gives once, few, many or a size class.

v_call	cdr3_length	d_call	j_call	clone_size	cdr3_nt	cdr3_aa
TRBV9	14	NA	TRBJ1-4	NA	TGTGCCAGCAGCGCGTGGAGTAATAATGAAAAACTGTTTTTT	CASSAWSNNEKLFF
TRBV11-3	16	TRBD2	TRBJ2-1	NA	TGTGCCAGCAGCTTAGACTTAGCGGGGTTAAACAATGAGCAGTTCTTC	CASSLDLAGLNNEQFF
TRBV25-1	18	TRBD1	TRBJ1-1	once	TGTGCCAGCAGTGAAGGGCTCGGACAGGGGTATAAGAACACTGAAGCTTTCTTT	CASSEGLGQGYKNTEAFF
TRBV19	15	NA	TRBJ2-3	NA	TGTGCCAGTAGTACTGGCGGGGAAAGCACAGATACGCAGTATTTT	CASSTGGESTDTQYF
TRBV5-3	16	NA	TRBJ1-6	NA	TGTGCCAGAGCTCCCCGGGGGACGGCGGATAATTCACCCCTCCACTTT	CARAPRGTADNSPLHF
TRBV7-7	15	TRBD2	TRBJ2-1	NA	TGTGCCAGCAGCCGCGGACTAGCGGGAGTTAATGAGCAGTTCTTC	CASSRGLAGVNEQFF
TRBV7-8	16	TRBD1	TRBJ1-5	NA	TGTGCCAGCAGCGGGGGGACAGCAAATAGCAATCAGCCCCAGCATTTT	CASSGGTANSNQPQHF
TRBV19	18	TRBD2	TRBJ2-7	NA	TGTGCCAGTAGTATAGCCCTACCAACTAGCGGGAGGACCTACGAGCAGTACTTC	CASSIALPTSGRTYEQYF
TRBV6-5	15	TRBD1	TRBJ1-2	NA	TGTGCCAGCAGTTTCGGGACAGGCCGTAACTATGGCTACACCTTC	CASSFGTGRNYGYTF
TRBV5-1	14	NA	TRBJ1-4	NA	TGCGCCAGCAGCTTGGGGCAGGGTAATGAAAAACTGTTTTTT	CASSLGQGNEKLFF
TRBV6-1	14	NA	TRBJ1-1	NA	TGTGCCAGCAGCCCCAGGGGCTTGAACACTGAAGCTTTCTTT	CASSPRGLNTEAFF
TRBV4-3	16	NA	TRBJ2-3	once	TGCGCCAGCAGCCAAGAGTTGTCAGGGGCAACAGATACGCAGTATTTT	CASSQELSGATDTQYF
TRBV2	12	NA	TRBJ1-2	NA	TGTGCCAGCAGTCTGAGCCGGGTAGGCTACACCTTC	CASSLSRVGYTF
TRBV6-1	15	NA	TRBJ1-2	NA	TGTGCCAGCAGTGAAGAGGACAAACCAAACTATGGCTACACCTTC	CASSEEDKPNYGYTF
TRBV10-2	14	TRBD1	TRBJ2-2	NA	TGCGCCAGCGGTGGACAGGGAGGCACCGGGGAGCTGTTTTTT	CASGGQGGTGELFF
TRBV6-6	13	TRBD1	TRBJ1-4	NA	TGTGCCAGCGAAAGGACAGGGGACGCAAAACTGTTTTTT	CASERTGDAKLFF
TRBV5-6	16	NA	TRBJ1-2	NA	TGTGCCAGCAGCCTAGATGGGGGGGGTCCCCCCTATGGCTACACCTTC	CASSLDGGGPPYGYTF
TRBV18	14	TRBD1	TRBJ1-2	NA	TGTGCCAGCTCAAGCAGGGGGATGAACTATGGCTACACCTTC	CASSSRGMNYGYTF
TRBV29-1	12	NA	TRBJ1-2	NA	TGCAGCGTTGATGGCAGGGCGGTGGGCTACACCTTC	CSVDGRAVGYTF
TRBV10-3	16	TRBD2	TRBJ2-5	NA	TGTGCCATCAGTAAGACGGGAGGAGCGGGACAAGAGACCCAGTACTTC	CAISKTGGAGQETQYF